This T cell receptor (beta chain) was documented in a study of control samples from healthy donors and cancer patients. This CDR3 is 15 amino acids long. Germline assignment: CDR1 SNHLY and CDR2 FYNNEI. V was pared by 4 bases and J by 6 bases, with 16 bases between. Libraries were prepared by immunoSEQ multiplex PCR; TCRdb keeps only in-frame clonotypes and omits some of them. The repertoire holds around 86,000 clones, 80% to 90% seen once, with 1.5% to 2% in the top ten. The receptor was isolated from an older woman with head and neck cancer. The V gene is TRBV2, the J gene TRBJ1-5, with TRBD1 as a possible D gene (5 bases). Sequencing used PBMCs. DNA for the CDR3: TGTGCCAGCAGTGGTGGGACCCCATCTGGTCAGCCCCAGCATTTT. Protein sequence: CASSGGTPSGQPQHF.